The present T cell receptor beta chain was sequenced within a study of cytomegalovirus exposure and HLA in healthy donors. Findings and caveats of the study: There was a cluster of highly shared sequence variants that was likely a sequencing artifact. Looking again later, the authors saw that most CMV-associated TCR beta chains seemed HLA-restricted. Reports indicate that TCR beta sequences accurately predicted the HLA-A and HLA-B alleles of most subjects. Cytomegalovirus status was reportedly diagnosed by the classifier with high sensitivity and specificity.

The primer mix had 60 Vbeta and 13 Jbeta primers. The repertoire was sequenced with immunoSEQ multiplex PCR; TCRdb's copy has only in-frame clones and lacks some. The sample lists 95,000 to 150,000 clones; roughly 80% were seen once. V was cut by 2 bases and J by 9 bases, with 18 bases left in between. Germline V gene data show CDR1 as SGDLS and CDR2 as YYNGEE. The CDR3 contains 15 residues. Points on this clone: Its antigen is as yet unknown.

The TCR comes from a female donor in good health and CMV-seronegative. Sequences were obtained from PBMCs. The chain carries TRBV9 and TRBJ2-1; D is perhaps TRBD1 (6 bases). The CDR3 DNA sequence: TGTGCCAGCAGCGTCACGCATTCACAGGGTGGTGAGCAGTTCTTC. This encodes CASSVTHSQGGEQFF.